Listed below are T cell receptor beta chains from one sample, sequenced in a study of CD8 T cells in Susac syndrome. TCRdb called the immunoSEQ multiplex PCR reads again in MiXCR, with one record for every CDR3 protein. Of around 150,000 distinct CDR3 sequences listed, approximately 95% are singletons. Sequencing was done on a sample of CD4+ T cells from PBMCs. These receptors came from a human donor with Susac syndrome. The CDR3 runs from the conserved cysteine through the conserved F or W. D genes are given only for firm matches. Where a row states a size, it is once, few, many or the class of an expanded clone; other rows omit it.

TGCAGTGCTAGTGCGGGACCCTACGAGCAGTACTTC	CSASAGPYEQYF	12	TRBJ2-7	TRBV20-1	NA	NA
TGTGCCAGTAGTAGCGCAGGGGGCTGGACTGAAGCTTTCTTT	CASSSAGGWTEAFF	14	TRBJ1-1	TRBV19	NA	TRBD1
TGTGCCAGCTCAGGGACCACACAAGAGACCCAGTACTTC	CASSGTTQETQYF	13	TRBJ2-5	TRBV18	NA	NA
TGCAGTGCTAGTTTCCCTAGCGGGACAGAGACCCAGTACTTC	CSASFPSGTETQYF	14	TRBJ2-5	TRBV20-1	NA	TRBD2
TGTGCCATCAGTGAGTCCATCGTAGATACGCAGTATTTT	CAISESIVDTQYF	13	TRBJ2-3	TRBV10-3	NA	NA
TGCAGCGTTGAAGTGTGGACTAGCGGGAGAAGGGAGACCCAGTACTTC	CSVEVWTSGRRETQYF	16	TRBJ2-5	TRBV29-1	NA	TRBD2
TGCAGCGTTGAAAGGGGGGCAGGGGGCAGAGATACGCAGTATTTT	CSVERGAGGRDTQYF	15	TRBJ2-3	TRBV29-1	once	TRBD1
TGTGCCAGCAGTGAATCCGGCGGGGCTATGCAAGAGACCCAGTACTTC	CASSESGGAMQETQYF	16	TRBJ2-5	TRBV25-1	NA	NA
TGCAGCGTGAGAACAGGGTTGCGCTACGAGCAGTACTTC	CSVRTGLRYEQYF	13	TRBJ2-7	TRBV29-1	NA	NA
TGTGCCTGGAGTGTAGCCGGGGGGCGAGTTACTGAAGCTTTCTTT	CAWSVAGGRVTEAFF	15	TRBJ1-1	TRBV30	NA	NA
TGCAGTGCTAGAGAGGGGACACCCCTCCACTTT	CSAREGTPLHF	11	TRBJ1-6	TRBV20-1	NA	NA
TGTGCCAGCAGCTTAACAGGGACGGAGACCCAGTACTTC	CASSLTGTETQYF	13	TRBJ2-5	TRBV7-2	NA	NA
TGCAGTGCTAAAGGACTAGCGGGAGTCCAAGAGACCCAGTACTTC	CSAKGLAGVQETQYF	15	TRBJ2-5	TRBV20-1	NA	TRBD2
TGTGCCACCAGCTATGACAGGAGGGATGGCTACACCTTC	CATSYDRRDGYTF	13	TRBJ1-2	TRBV15	NA	NA
TGTGCCAGCGGCGTTGAGACCCAGTACTTC	CASGVETQYF	10	TRBJ2-5	TRBV12-3/TRBV12-4	NA	NA
TGCAGCGTTGGGGCACAGGGTGGCTACACCTTC	CSVGAQGGYTF	11	TRBJ1-2	TRBV29-1	NA	NA
TGCAGTGCTAGAGCCCCTAGGCCCTCCCCCGGGACTGGCCGCTCTGGGGCCAACGTCCTGACTTTC	CSARAPRPSPGTGRSGANVLTF	22	TRBJ2-6	TRBV20-1	NA	NA
TGTGCCAGCAGCTTAGATTCCTACACAGGAATCGCTTTCTTT	CASSLDSYTGIAFF	14	TRBJ1-1	TRBV7-2	NA	NA
TGCAGTGCTAGGGGGGATGGCGCAGATACGCAGTATTTT	CSARGDGADTQYF	13	TRBJ2-3	TRBV20-1	NA	NA
TGTGCCAGCTCACCACTTGGGATCCCCTACGAGCAGTACTTC	CASSPLGIPYEQYF	14	TRBJ2-7	TRBV18	NA	NA
TGCAGCGTTGGGCCGCGGACCGCTGACTATGGCTACACCTTC	CSVGPRTADYGYTF	14	TRBJ1-2	TRBV29-1	NA	NA
TGTGCCAGCAGCCGGAAAACCGAGCAGTACTTC	CASSRKTEQYF	11	TRBJ2-7	TRBV28	once	NA
TGTGCCAGCAGTGGTTGGAGGGCTGGCTACACCTTC	CASSGWRAGYTF	12	TRBJ1-2	TRBV6-1	NA	NA
TGCAGTGCTAAAGGTTCTAGACTGTCCTACAATGAGCAGTTCTTC	CSAKGSRLSYNEQFF	15	TRBJ2-1	TRBV20-1	NA	NA
TGTGCCAGCAGCCCCACCGACAGGGAGTTCGGGTATGGCTACACCTTC	CASSPTDREFGYGYTF	16	TRBJ1-2	TRBV5-8	NA	TRBD1
TGTGCCAGCAGTTTACGTCGACAGGGTGAGCAGCCCCAGCATTTT	CASSLRRQGEQPQHF	15	TRBJ1-5	TRBV12-3/TRBV12-4	NA	TRBD1
TGCGCCAGCAGCTTGTGGGGGCTGGGGCAAGAGACCCAGTACTTC	CASSLWGLGQETQYF	15	TRBJ2-5	TRBV5-1	NA	NA
TGCAGCGTTCGGGACAACCTGAATCAGCCCCAGCATTTT	CSVRDNLNQPQHF	13	TRBJ1-5	TRBV29-1	NA	NA
TGTGCCAGCAGCCCGACCCGCTACGGGGCCAACGTCCTGACTTTC	CASSPTRYGANVLTF	15	TRBJ2-6	TRBV11-2	NA	NA
TGTGCCAGCTCACCAAGGCTAGCCGCCACCTACAATGAGCAGTTCTTC	CASSPRLAATYNEQFF	16	TRBJ2-1	TRBV18	NA	NA
TGCGCCAGCACCCAACCGGGAAGGGCTAACTATGGCTACACCTTC	CASTQPGRANYGYTF	15	TRBJ1-2	TRBV4-1	NA	NA
TGTGCCAGCAGCCAAGTAATTCAGGGAGTCTATCAGCCCCAGCATTTT	CASSQVIQGVYQPQHF	16	TRBJ1-5	TRBV4-2	NA	NA
TGTGCCTGGAGTGTAGAAAGCTCTGGAAACACCATATATTTT	CAWSVESSGNTIYF	14	TRBJ1-3	TRBV30	once	NA
TGTGCCAGCAGCCCCGCCGCTCGGGGGGCCCAAGAGACCCAGTACTTC	CASSPAARGAQETQYF	16	TRBJ2-5	TRBV11-2	NA	NA
TGTGCCAGCAGTTCCCCGGGACTCTTCCGCTCTGGGGCCAACGTCCTGACTTTC	CASSSPGLFRSGANVLTF	18	TRBJ2-6	TRBV6-5	NA	NA
TGCGCCAGCAGCCCCCATGAAGGGTCCGGTGGCTACACCTTC	CASSPHEGSGGYTF	14	TRBJ1-2	TRBV4-3	NA	NA
TGCAGTGCTAGAGACCCGGGACGGACGTACCAAGAGACCCAGTACTTC	CSARDPGRTYQETQYF	16	TRBJ2-5	TRBV20-1	NA	NA
TGTGCCAGCTCACTAGGTGGTCTGATCACAGATACGCAGTATTTT	CASSLGGLITDTQYF	15	TRBJ2-3	TRBV18	NA	NA
TGCGCCAGCAGCTTGGCCCGGAACACAGATACGCAGTATTTT	CASSLARNTDTQYF	14	TRBJ2-3	TRBV5-1	NA	NA
TGTGCTAGTGGGACATCAGCGGGGTTCCCTAGCACAGATACGCAGTATTTT	CASGTSAGFPSTDTQYF	17	TRBJ2-3	TRBV12-5	NA	TRBD2
TGTGCCAGCAGTTTTTCCAGGGACTCCTACGAGCAGTACTTC	CASSFSRDSYEQYF	14	TRBJ2-7	TRBV12-3/TRBV12-4	once	NA
TGTGCCAGCAGCCAAGATCCAGGGCTCACCGGGGAGCTGTTTTTT	CASSQDPGLTGELFF	15	TRBJ2-2	TRBV4-2	NA	NA
TGTGCCAGCAGACGGACGCATTGGCAAGAGACCCAGTACTTC	CASRRTHWQETQYF	14	TRBJ2-5	TRBV27	NA	NA
TGTGCCAGCAGTTTTCGGTCTCCGGTAACGTATGAGCAGTTCTTC	CASSFRSPVTYEQFF	15	TRBJ2-1	TRBV12-3/TRBV12-4	NA	NA
TGCAGTGCTCAAGGGGCGAGGTCTAGTGAAAAACTGTTTTTT	CSAQGARSSEKLFF	14	TRBJ1-4	TRBV20-1	NA	NA
TGCGCCAGCAGCCAGGAGTCCTGGGGCTACACCTTC	CASSQESWGYTF	12	TRBJ1-2	TRBV4-1	NA	NA
TGTGCCAGCAGCCTAGGACAGTCAGATACGCAGTATTTT	CASSLGQSDTQYF	13	TRBJ2-3	TRBV9	once	NA
TGTGCCACCAGCAGCTCAGGATACACCGGGGAGCTGTTTTTT	CATSSSGYTGELFF	14	TRBJ2-2	TRBV15	NA	NA
TGCAGCGCCGCGGCGGGAGGCCCACGTTCCCCCCAGTATTTT	CSAAAGGPRSPQYF	14	TRBJ2-3	TRBV29-1	NA	TRBD2
TGTGCCTTTCGGACTAGCGGGGGAAACAATGAGCAGTTCTTC	CAFRTSGGNNEQFF	14	TRBJ2-1	TRBV30	NA	TRBD2
TGTGCCAGCAGCGCCGACAGGGGAGCTGAAAAACTGTTTTTT	CASSADRGAEKLFF	14	TRBJ1-4	TRBV9	once	TRBD1
TGTGCCAGCAGCGCCCATCTCTACGGGACTGAAGCTTTCTTT	CASSAHLYGTEAFF	14	TRBJ1-1	TRBV9	once	NA
TGCGCCAGCAGCTTGCTCCCCGCAGGGGCCGGAGAAAAACTGTTTTTT	CASSLLPAGAGEKLFF	16	TRBJ1-4	TRBV5-1	NA	NA
TGTGCCAGCAGTACCCAAACAGGTTCCAGGGAAAAACTGTTTTTT	CASSTQTGSREKLFF	15	TRBJ1-4	TRBV6-5	NA	NA
TGTGCCAGCACCCTCACGAACACCGGGGAGCTGTTTTTT	CASTLTNTGELFF	13	TRBJ2-2	TRBV13	NA	NA
TGTGCCAGCAGTCCGGCGAGTCCCGATGAGCAGTTCTTC	CASSPASPDEQFF	13	TRBJ2-1	TRBV12-3/TRBV12-4	NA	NA
TGTGCCAGCAGCCAGATTGGGGGAGGGAACACAGATACGCAGTATTTT	CASSQIGGGNTDTQYF	16	TRBJ2-3	TRBV7-2	NA	TRBD2